This T cell receptor (beta chain) was identified during a study of metastatic and nonmetastatic thyroid tumors. For the study at large: Where malignant and benign thyroid patients were concerned, repertoires were compared across blood and tumor or nodule tissue.

TCRdb re-processed the PCR reads through MiXCR. The sample carries about 37,000 clones, 25% to 30% recorded once. The entire patient cohort was treatment-naive prior to thyroid surgery. This clone was detected ten times or more. The CDR3 covers 13 residues. Trimming took 0 bases from V and 7 from J, leaving 7 bases between them. Germline loops: CDR1 SGHNT, CDR2 YYREEE (reference sequence). The J gene is TRBJ2-2, the V gene TRBV5-4; unclear D gene. The clonotype originates from a male donor with papillary thyroid cancer or a benign thyroid nodule (not recorded which). Some clones in this sample may be carry-over from other donors' samples. Input material: blood. DNA of the CDR3: TGTGCCAGCAGCTTGGTAGAAGGCGGGGAGCTGTTTTTT. Amino acids: CASSLVEGGELFF. Together with reference TRBV5-4 and TRBJ2-2, the CDR3 gives the full variable domain: ETGVTQSPTHLIKTRGQQVTLRCSSQSGHNTVSWYQQALGQGPQFIFQYYREEENGRGNFPPRFSGLQFPNYSSELNVNALELDDSALYLCASSLVEGGELFFGEGSRLTVL.